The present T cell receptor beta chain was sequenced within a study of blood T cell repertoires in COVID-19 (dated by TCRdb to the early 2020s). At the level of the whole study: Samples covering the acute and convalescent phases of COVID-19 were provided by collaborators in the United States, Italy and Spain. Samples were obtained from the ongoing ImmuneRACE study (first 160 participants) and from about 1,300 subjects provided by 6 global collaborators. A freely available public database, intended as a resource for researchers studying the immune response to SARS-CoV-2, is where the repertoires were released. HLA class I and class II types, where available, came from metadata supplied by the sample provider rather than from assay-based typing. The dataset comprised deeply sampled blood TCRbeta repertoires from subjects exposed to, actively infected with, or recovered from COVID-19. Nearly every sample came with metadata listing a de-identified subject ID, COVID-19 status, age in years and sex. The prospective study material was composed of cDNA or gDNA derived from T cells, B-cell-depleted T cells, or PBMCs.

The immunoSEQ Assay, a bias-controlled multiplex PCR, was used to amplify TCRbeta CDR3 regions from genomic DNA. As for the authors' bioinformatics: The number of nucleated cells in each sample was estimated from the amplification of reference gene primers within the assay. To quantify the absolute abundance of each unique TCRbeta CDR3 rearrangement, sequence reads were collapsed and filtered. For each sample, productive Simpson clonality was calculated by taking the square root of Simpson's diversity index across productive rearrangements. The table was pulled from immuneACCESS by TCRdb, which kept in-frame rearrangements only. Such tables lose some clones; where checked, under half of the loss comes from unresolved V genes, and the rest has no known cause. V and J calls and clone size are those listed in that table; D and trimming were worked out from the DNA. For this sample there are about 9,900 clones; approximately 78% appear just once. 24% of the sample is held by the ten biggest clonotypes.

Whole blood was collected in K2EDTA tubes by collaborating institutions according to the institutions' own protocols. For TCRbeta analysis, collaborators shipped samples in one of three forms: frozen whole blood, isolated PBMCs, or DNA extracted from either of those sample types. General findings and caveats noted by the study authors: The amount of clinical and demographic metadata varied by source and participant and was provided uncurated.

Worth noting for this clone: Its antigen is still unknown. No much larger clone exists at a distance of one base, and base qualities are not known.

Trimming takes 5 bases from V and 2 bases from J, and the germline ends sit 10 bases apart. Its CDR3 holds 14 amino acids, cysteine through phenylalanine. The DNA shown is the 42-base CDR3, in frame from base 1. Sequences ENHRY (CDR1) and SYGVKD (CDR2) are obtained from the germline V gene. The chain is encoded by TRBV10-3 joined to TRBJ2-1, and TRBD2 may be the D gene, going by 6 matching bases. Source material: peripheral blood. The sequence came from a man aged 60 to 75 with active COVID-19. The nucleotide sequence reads TGTGCCATCAGTCTTAGCGGAACCTACAATGAGCAGTTCTTC. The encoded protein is CAISLSGTYNEQFF.